What follows is one TCR beta chain and its context. Repertoires were generated with immunoSEQ multiplex PCR, while TCRdb's copy carries only in-frame clones and drops some. The sample lists 20,000 to 25,000 clones; about two thirds were seen once. These data belong to a study of STAT5B mutations in CD4+ large granular lymphocyte leukemia. Germline loops: CDR1 LNHDA, CDR2 SQIVND (reference sequence). The CDR3 spans 13 residues. The trim removed 9 bases at V and 4 bases at J, leaving 3 bases unmatched. The specimen sequenced was CD4+ T cells from blood buffy coats. The chain carries TRBV19 and TRBJ2-3; 11 nucleotides match TRBD1. The TCR sequence derives from a human donor in good health. The chain's CDR3 is CASTGQGADTQYF. Here the CDR3 DNA reads TGTGCCAGCACGGGACAGGGGGCAGATACGCAGTATTTT.